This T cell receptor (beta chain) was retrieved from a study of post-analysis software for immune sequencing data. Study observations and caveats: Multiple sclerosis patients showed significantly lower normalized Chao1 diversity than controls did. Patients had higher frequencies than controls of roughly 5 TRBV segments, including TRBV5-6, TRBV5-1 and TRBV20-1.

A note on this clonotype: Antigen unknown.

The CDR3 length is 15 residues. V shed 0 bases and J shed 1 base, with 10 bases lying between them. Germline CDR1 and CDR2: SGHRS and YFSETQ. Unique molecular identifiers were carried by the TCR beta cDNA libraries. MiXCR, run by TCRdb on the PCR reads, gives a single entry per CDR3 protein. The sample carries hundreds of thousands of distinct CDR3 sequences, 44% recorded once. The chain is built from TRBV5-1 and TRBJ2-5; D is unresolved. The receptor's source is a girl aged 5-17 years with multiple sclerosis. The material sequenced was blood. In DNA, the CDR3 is TGCGCCAGCAGCTTGGAGGGCTCCCTCCAAGAGACCCAGTACTTC. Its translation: CASSLEGSLQETQYF.